A single sample is the source of the 14 T cell receptor beta chains below, sequenced in a study of long-term antiretroviral therapy in people with HIV (dated by TCRdb to 2022 to 2024). Sequencing of the TRB variable region was done with the immunoSEQ hsTCRB v3.0 assay at survey level resolution. Held by TCRdb, this immuneACCESS table contains in-frame sequences only and omits some clones. Under half of the omission traces to an unresolved V gene where checked; the cause of the rest is unknown. Counted in this sample were 30,000 to 35,000 clones; around 97% of them appeared once. Under 3.5% of the sample lies in the top ten. Sequences were derived from unsorted PBMCs, sampled 6.9 years after starting antiretroviral therapy. The receptors were gathered from a man younger than 40 with HIV.

This chain uses TRBV6-6 with TRBJ2-3; D gene uncertain. This CDR3 is built from 12 residues. Per the germline V gene, CDR1 is MNHNY and CDR2 is SVGAGI (reference sequence). V dropped 7 bases and J dropped 8 bases, with 13 bases sitting between them. CDR3 bases: TGTGCCAGCAACGGGCCATCCCGTACGCAGTATTTT. Amino acid sequence: CASNGPSRTQYF.

The chain has TRBV10-3 and TRBJ1-1; D not certain. Germline CDR1 and CDR2: ENHRY and SYGVKD. The CDR3 runs to 14 residues. The V and J ends lost 7 bases and 0 bases respectively, with 12 bases between them. CDR3 DNA sequence: TGTGCCATCAAGGAGGCAGGTTTGAACACTGAAGCTTTCTTT. As protein: CAIKEAGLNTEAFF.

V and J are TRBV21-1 and TRBJ2-7; TRBD1 is taken as the D call from the table, unchecked against the DNA. TRBV21-1 is tagged as a pseudogene. The CDR3 is 13 residues long. The CDR3 is CASRGQGEYEQYF. The CDR3 coding sequence is TGTGCCAGCAGGGGACAGGGAGAATACGAGCAGTACTTC.

This chain joins TRBV19 and TRBJ2-7; D perhaps matches TRBD1 (8 bases). CDR1 is LNHDA, CDR2 SQIVND, per germline (reference sequence). The CDR3 covers 15 residues. V was shortened by 8 bases and J by 1 base, with 18 bases between the two germline ends. The CDR3 coding sequence is TGTGCCAGTTGGGGAGGGGACAGGCAATCCTACGAGCAGTACTTC. Its protein product is CASWGGDRQSYEQYF.

The chain carries TRBV21-1 and TRBJ2-5; whether TRBD2, the table's D call, matches the DNA was not checked. TRBV21-1 is given as a pseudogene. The CDR3 is 14 amino acids. The CDR3 protein is CANTSGEDKETQYF. CDR3 nucleotides: TGTGCCAACACTAGCGGGGAAGATAAAGAGACCCAGTACTTC.

The CDR3: CASSMGAERQHEKLFF. Here the CDR3 DNA reads TGTGCCAGTAGTATGGGAGCGGAGCGACAGCACGAAAAACTGTTTTTT. The chain is built from TRBV19 and TRBJ1-4; possible D gene TRBD1, 5 bases. Germline assignment: CDR1 LNHDA and CDR2 SQIVND (reference sequence). The V gene lost 3 bases and the J gene lost 8 bases, with 19 bases spanning the gap. The CDR3 has 16 residues. The whole variable domain, filled in from reference TRBV19 and TRBJ1-4, reads DGGITQSPKYLFRKEGQNVTLSCEQNLNHDAMYWYRQDPGQGLRLIYYSQIVNDFQKGDIAEGYSVSREKKESFPLTVTSAQKNPTAFYLCASSMGAERQHEKLFFGSGTQLSVL.

CDR3 sequence: CASSQWTYSNQPQHF. Written as DNA, the CDR3 is TGTGCCAGCAGCCAGTGGACCTATAGCAATCAGCCCCAGCATTTT. This rearrangement joins TRBV6-1 to TRBJ1-5; D not certain. Deletions cut 6 bases from V and 0 bases from J, with 12 bases between. CDR1 is MNHNS and CDR2 is SASEGT in the germline V gene. The CDR3 is made up of 15 amino acids.

The chain has TRBV7-8 and TRBJ1-1; D is possibly TRBD1 (5 bases). The CDR3 runs 15 residues. V was pared by 6 bases and J by 4 bases, with 18 bases between. Germline CDR1 reads SGHVS; CDR2 reads FQNEAQ. The CDR3 sequence is CASSPRGWWGTEAFF. The CDR3 coding sequence is TGTGCCAGCAGTCCCCGGGGGTGGTGGGGCACTGAAGCTTTCTTT.

This clone was seen once. V usage is TRBV6-5 and J usage is TRBJ2-3, with 9 bases aligning to TRBD2. The CDR3 covers 13 residues. Germline V gives CDR1 MNHEY, CDR2 SVGAGI. CDR3 bases: TGTGGGGCGCGGCGGGAGGGTTCAGATACGCAGTATTTT. Translated, it gives CGARREGSDTQYF.

This rearrangement joins TRBV21-1 to TRBJ1-2; TRBD1, as called in the table, went unchecked against the DNA. TRBV21-1 is assigned pseudogene status. The CDR3 is made up of 9 amino acids. CDR3 region: CASRDGYTF. CDR3 nucleotides: TGTGCCTCCAGGGATGGCTACACCTTC.

V is TRBV7-2 and J is TRBJ2-7; weak D call: TRBD2 (5 bases). The CDR3 extends over 14 amino acids. Per germline, CDR1 SGHTA and CDR2 FQGNSA. Trimming pared 5 bases from V and 2 bases from J, leaving 13 bases between. CDR3 nucleotides: TGTGCCAGCAGCCCGTCGGACGGGGCCTACGAGCAGTACTTC. This sequence encodes CASSPSDGAYEQYF.

The rearrangement uses TRBV10-2 and TRBJ1-1; D is unresolved. Germline loops: CDR1 WSHSY, CDR2 SAAADI. This CDR3 region has 12 residues. V was trimmed by 7 bases and J by 1 base, leaving 7 bases between them. As DNA, the CDR3 is TGCGCCAGCAAGAAGGGGAACACTGAAGCTTTCTTT. This sequence encodes CASKKGNTEAFF.

The chain is built from TRBV6-5 and TRBJ2-7; D is perhaps TRBD2 (5 bases). V was shortened by 8 bases and J by 3 bases, with 11 bases between the two germline ends. Germline assignment: CDR1 MNHEY and CDR2 SVGAGI. This CDR3 has 12 residues. For the CDR3, the DNA is TGTGCCAGCCCGGACTGCCTCTACGAGCAGTACTTC. Its protein is CASPDCLYEQYF.

The chain carries TRBV7-2 and TRBJ1-6; 10 bases map to TRBD1. The CDR3 contains 17 residues. V shed 0 bases and J 10 bases; nucleotides not matched to a gene: 9. Germline V gene lookup returns CDR1 SGHTA and CDR2 FQGNSA. In DNA, the CDR3 is TGTGCCAGCAGCTTAGCCAGCGCCGGGACAGGGGAGTCACCCCTCCACTTT. Its translation: CASSLASAGTGESPLHF. The full variable domain, its missing parts supplied by reference TRBV7-2 and TRBJ1-6, is GAGVSQSPSNKVTEKGKDVELRCDPISGHTALYWYRQSLGQGLEFLIYFQGNSAPDKSGLPSDRFSAERTGGSVSTLTIQRTQQEDSAVYLCASSLASAGTGESPLHFGNGTRLTVT.